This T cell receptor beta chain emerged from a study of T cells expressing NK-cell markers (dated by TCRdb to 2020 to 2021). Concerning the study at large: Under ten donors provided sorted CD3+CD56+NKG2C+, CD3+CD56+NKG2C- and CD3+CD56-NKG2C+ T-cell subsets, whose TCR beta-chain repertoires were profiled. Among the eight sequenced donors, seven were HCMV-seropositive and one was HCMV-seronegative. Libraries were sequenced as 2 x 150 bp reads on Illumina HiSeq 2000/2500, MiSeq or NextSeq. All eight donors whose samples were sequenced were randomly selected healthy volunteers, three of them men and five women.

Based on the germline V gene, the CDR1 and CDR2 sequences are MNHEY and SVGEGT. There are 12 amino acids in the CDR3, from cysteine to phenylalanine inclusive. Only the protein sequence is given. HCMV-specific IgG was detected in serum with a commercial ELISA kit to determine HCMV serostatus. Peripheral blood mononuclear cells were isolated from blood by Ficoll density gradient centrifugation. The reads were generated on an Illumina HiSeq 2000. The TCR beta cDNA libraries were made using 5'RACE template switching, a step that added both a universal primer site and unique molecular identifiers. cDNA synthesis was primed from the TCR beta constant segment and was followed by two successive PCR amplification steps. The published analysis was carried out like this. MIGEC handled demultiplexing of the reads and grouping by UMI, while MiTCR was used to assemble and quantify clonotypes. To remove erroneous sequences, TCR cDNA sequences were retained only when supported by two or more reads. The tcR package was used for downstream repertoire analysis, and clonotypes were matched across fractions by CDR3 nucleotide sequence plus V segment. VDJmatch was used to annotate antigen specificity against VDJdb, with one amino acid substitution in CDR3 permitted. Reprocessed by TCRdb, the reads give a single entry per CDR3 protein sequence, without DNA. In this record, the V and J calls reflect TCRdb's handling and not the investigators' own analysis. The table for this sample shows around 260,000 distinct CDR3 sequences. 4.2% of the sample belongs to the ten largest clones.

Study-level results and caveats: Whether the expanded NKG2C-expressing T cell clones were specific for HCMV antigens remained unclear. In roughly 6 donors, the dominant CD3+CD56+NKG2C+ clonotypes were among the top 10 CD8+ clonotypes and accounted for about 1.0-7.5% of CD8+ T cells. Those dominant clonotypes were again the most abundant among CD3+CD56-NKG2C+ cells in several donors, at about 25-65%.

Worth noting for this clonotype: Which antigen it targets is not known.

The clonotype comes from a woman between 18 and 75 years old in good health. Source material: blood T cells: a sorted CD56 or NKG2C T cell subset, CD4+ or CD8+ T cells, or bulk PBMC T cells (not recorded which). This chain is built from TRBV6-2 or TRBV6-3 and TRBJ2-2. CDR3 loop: CASNRVSGELFF.